The 11 T cell receptor beta chains reported below all come from one sample, sequenced in a study of HIV-infected patients and healthy controls. The repertoire came from unfractionated whole blood and reflected all unsorted peripheral T cells. cDNA was made from 400 to 500 ng RNA using alpha and beta constant primers. Separate chain-specific third strand synthesis with multiplexing indices produced the alpha and beta libraries. MiXCR, applied by TCRdb to the 5' RACE reads, yields one record per CDR3 protein. In the table there are about 10,000 distinct CDR3 sequences, about 5.2% of which are singletons. The sample consisted of blood, taken before antiretroviral therapy. These receptors all come from an adult with HIV infection.

This clonotype was seen ten or more times. The CDR3 region has the DNA TGCGCCAGCAGCTTGGGGCCCACTTACGAGCAGTTCTTC. It specifies CASSLGPTYEQFF. The J gene is TRBJ2-1, the V gene TRBV5-1; D is ambiguous. V gave up 0 bases and J gave up 10 bases, with 11 bases separating them. The germline gives CDR1 SGHRS, CDR2 YFSETQ. The CDR3 runs to 13 residues.

This clonotype was seen repeatedly, ten times or more. The J gene is TRBJ2-1, the V gene TRBV6-2 or TRBV6-3, with a weak D call TRBD2 (5 bases). Per germline, CDR1 MNHEY and CDR2 SVGEGT. The CDR3 sequence is 18 residues long. V was cut by 0 bases and J by 0 bases, with 15 bases left in between. CDR3 protein: CASSYSMGVAISYNEQFF. CDR3 nucleotides: TGTGCCAGCAGTTACTCGATGGGAGTAGCGATCTCCTACAATGAGCAGTTCTTC.

This clonotype was seen more than once but under ten times. This chain links TRBV6-6 with TRBJ2-1, with 10 bases aligning to TRBD2. The CDR3 runs 15 residues. V lost 2 bases, J lost 3 bases, and 1 base stayed unmatched. Germline V CDR1 and CDR2: MNHNY, SVGAGI (reference sequence). The CDR3 coding sequence is TGTGCCAGCAGTTACACTAGCGGGGTCTACAATGAGCAGTTCTTC. This gives the protein CASSYTSGVYNEQFF.

By share of the sample, this clonotype is medium-sized. This chain links TRBV2 with TRBJ2-3; D gene unclear. Deletions cut 1 base from V and 3 bases from J, with 8 bases between. The germline V gene has CDR1 SNHLY and CDR2 FYNNEI. CDR3 length equals 14 residues. This chain's CDR3 is CASSEGDWTDTQYF. In DNA, the CDR3 is TGTGCCAGCAGTGAAGGGGATTGGACAGATACGCAGTATTTT.

The chain links TRBV7-8 to TRBJ1-5, with 7 bases fitting TRBD1. Germline assignment: CDR1 SGHVS and CDR2 FQNEAQ. This CDR3 region has 15 residues. With 5 bases clipped from V and 2 bases from J, the junction kept 6 bases outside the gene matches. This chain's CDR3 is CASSPLGQGNQPQHF. CDR3 coding DNA: TGTGCCAGCAGCCCTCTAGGACAGGGCAATCAGCCCCAGCATTTT.

This clonotype was picked up many times. The chain recombines TRBV24-1 with TRBJ2-1, with D perhaps matching TRBD1 or TRBD2 (5 bases each). Between the trimmed V and J ends, which lost 4 bases and 9 bases, there was a span of 15 bases. Germline-derived CDR1 and CDR2 are KGHDR and SFDVKD. The CDR3 sequence is 14 residues long. The DNA for the CDR3 is TGTGCCACCAGTGACGCCCCAGGGAGAGGTGAGCAGTTCTTC. It yields the protein CATSDAPGRGEQFF.

This clonotype was seen at least ten times. This chain connects TRBV7-9 to TRBJ2-7, with D unresolved. This CDR3 spans 12 amino acids. Germline V CDR1 and CDR2: SEHNR, FQNEAQ (reference sequence). Trimming cost V 1 base and J 7 bases, with 8 bases left between them. The CDR3 DNA sequence: TGTGCCAGCAGCTTAGGCACAGAGGAGCAGTACTTC. Translated: CASSLGTEEQYF.

This clonotype was observed at least ten times. The chain combines TRBV27 with TRBJ2-7; unclear D gene. V was trimmed by 5 bases and J by 0 bases, leaving 11 bases between them. From germline, CDR1 is MNHEY and CDR2 SMNVEV (reference sequence). The CDR3 is 14 amino acids. The CDR3 reads CASSVQWSSYEQYF. CDR3 nucleotides: TGTGCCAGCAGTGTTCAATGGAGCTCCTACGAGCAGTACTTC.

This clonotype came up many times. The gene calls are TRBV28 and TRBJ1-1, with D possibly being TRBD1 (5 bases). Germline V gene data show CDR1 as MDHEN and CDR2 as SYDVKM. Trimming pared 6 bases from V and 5 bases from J, leaving 19 bases between. The CDR3 runs 15 residues. The CDR3 is CASRGAGGVSTEAFF. The CDR3 DNA sequence: TGTGCCAGCAGAGGGGCTGGAGGGGTCTCTACTGAAGCTTTCTTT.

This clonotype was seen many times. In nucleotides, the CDR3 is TGCAGCGTTGAAGATGGCGGGAGCTCCTACGAGCAGTACTTC. It yields the protein CSVEDGGSSYEQYF. V and J are TRBV29-1 and TRBJ2-7; 7 nucleotides agree with TRBD2. The CDR3 extends over 14 amino acids. CDR1 is SQVTM and CDR2 is ANQGSEA in the germline V gene. With V trimmed by 0 bases and J by 0 bases, 2 bases remained unmatched.

The chain links TRBV29-1 to TRBJ2-7; 7 bases line up with TRBD1. CDR1 is SQVTM and CDR2 is ANQGSEA in the germline V gene. The CDR3 length is 13 residues. V shed 7 bases, J shed 2 bases, and the junction held 8 bases outside the gene matches. DNA for the CDR3: TGCAGCGCTACTAGGACAGGAGCCTACGAGCAGTACTTC. Protein product: CSATRTGAYEQYF.